One and the same sample provided the 17 T cell receptor beta chains below, sequenced in a study of technical replicates of blood from a few donors (dated by TCRdb to 2017 to 2019). Preparation of the library involved the immunoSEQ multiplex PCR assay. TCRdb obtained this table from immuneACCESS and retained in-frame rearrangements with V and J assigned. These tables miss some clones; where compared with another copy, unresolved V genes account for less than half of the shortfall, and the remainder is unexplained. The sample table holds some 70,000 clones, of which about 97% were seen once. In total, the top ten clones hold 0.25% to 0.3% of the sample. Sequenced: T cells isolated from PBMCs. These TCRs come from a human donor in good health.

V gene TRBV5-1 combines with J gene TRBJ1-1; TRBD1 agrees at 7 bases. The germline V gene encodes CDR1 SGHRS and CDR2 YFSETQ. This CDR3 is 16 amino acids long. J gave up 5 bases and V 1 base, and 11 bases lay outside the gene matches. CDR3 amino acids: CASSLTRQGMGTEAFF. The CDR3 nucleotides read TGCGCCAGCAGCTTGACCCGACAGGGAATGGGGACTGAAGCTTTCTTT. Full variable domain (outside the CDR3, taken from reference TRBV5-1 and TRBJ1-1): KAGVTQTPRYLIKTRGQQVTLSCSPISGHRSVSWYQQTPGQGLQFLFEYFSETQRNKGNFPGRFSGRQFSNSRSEMNVSTLELGDSALYLCASSLTRQGMGTEAFFGQGTRLTVV.

The chain carries TRBV11-3 and TRBJ2-5; D might be TRBD2 (5 bases). The germline V and J ends were trimmed by 3 bases and 7 bases, with 9 bases remaining between them. Per the germline V gene, CDR1 is SGHNT and CDR2 is YENEEA. CDR3 size: 12 residues. CDR3 sequence (DNA): TGTGCCAGCAGCTTTGAGGGTGTGACCCAGTACTTC. Translating gives CASSFEGVTQYF.

The chain couples TRBV5-6 to TRBJ1-1; D is ambiguous. Germline CDR1 SGHDT, CDR2 YYEEEE. The CDR3 length is 15 residues. V was cut by 4 bases and J by 1 base, with 14 bases left in between. The CDR3 loop is CASSSEREENTEAFF. The DNA for the CDR3 is TGTGCCAGCAGCAGCGAGAGGGAGGAGAACACTGAAGCTTTCTTT.

The V and J genes are TRBV18 and TRBJ2-1; tentative D call: TRBD2 (5 bases). CDR3 length: 15 residues. Between the trimmed V and J ends, which lost 8 bases and 1 base, there was a span of 15 bases. Germline V gene lookup returns CDR1 KGHSH and CDR2 LQKENI. Written as DNA, the CDR3 is TGTGCCAGCGGGAGCCTCTCCTTGTCCTACAATGAGCAGTTCTTC. It translates to CASGSLSLSYNEQFF.

The V gene is TRBV7-9, the J gene TRBJ2-7; weak D call: TRBD2 (6 bases). Germline CDR1 and CDR2: SEHNR and FQNEAQ (reference sequence). The germline V and J ends were trimmed by 7 bases and 2 bases, with 12 bases remaining between them. The CDR3 covers 13 residues. The CDR3 nucleotides are TGTGCCAGCACCTTGGAGGGGACCTACGAGCAGTACTTC. It is translated as CASTLEGTYEQYF.

This chain connects TRBV6-1 to TRBJ1-2; possibly TRBD1 for D (5 bases). V was shortened by 8 bases and J by 0 bases, with 13 bases between the two germline ends. The V gene's germline CDR1 is MNHNS and CDR2 SASEGT. The CDR3 has 14 amino acids. The CDR3 nucleotides read TGTGCCAGCTGGAGACGGGGGGCTAACTATGGCTACACCTTC. It encodes CASWRRGANYGYTF.

The chain employs TRBV5-4 and TRBJ2-1, with TRBD1 identical over 9 bases. The CDR3 consists of 13 residues. V was pared by 3 bases and J by 7 bases, with 2 bases of the junction left unmatched. The germline V gene encodes CDR1 SGHNT and CDR2 YYREEE (reference sequence). In DNA, the CDR3 is TGTGCCAGCAGCTGGGACAGGGTAAATGAGCAGTTCTTC. It specifies CASSWDRVNEQFF.

This clone was picked up one time. This rearrangement joins TRBV15 to TRBJ2-7, with 8 bases aligning to TRBD2. The junction had 7 bases not matched to a gene; V was cut back by 3 bases and J by 3 bases. The CDR3 totals 15 residues. The germline CDR1 and CDR2 sequences are LNHNV and YYDKDF (reference sequence). The CDR3, as DNA: TGTGCCACCAGCAGGCAAGCGGGAGTCTACTACGAGCAGTACTTC. It translates to CATSRQAGVYYEQYF.

The chain couples TRBV27 to TRBJ2-7, with D possibly matching TRBD2 (5 bases). The CDR3 consists of 16 residues. The ends were cut back, 6 bases at V and 2 bases at J, with 20 bases in the middle. From germline, CDR1 is MNHEY and CDR2 SMNVEV (reference sequence). The DNA of the CDR3 is TGTGCCAGCAGCCCCTCAGGAGGCGACTTACCCTACGAGCAGTACTTC. It encodes CASSPSGGDLPYEQYF.

The rearrangement uses TRBV5-4 and TRBJ2-5; 7 nucleotides agree with TRBD1. Germline CDR1 is SGHNT and CDR2 is YYREEE (reference sequence). V shed 5 bases, J shed 7 bases, and the junction held 8 bases outside the gene matches. The CDR3 totals 13 residues. For the CDR3, the DNA is TGTGCCAGCAGTTATGACAGGGTGGGGACCCAGTACTTC. It translates to CASSYDRVGTQYF. The variable domain in full, with the rest retrieved from reference TRBV5-4 and TRBJ2-5, is ETGVTQSPTHLIKTRGQQVTLRCSSQSGHNTVSWYQQALGQGPQFIFQYYREEENGRGNFPPRFSGLQFPNYSSELNVNALELDDSALYLCASSYDRVGTQYFGPGTRLLVL.

The chain has TRBV7-8 and TRBJ2-5, with 9 nucleotides matching TRBD2. V dropped 1 base and J dropped 2; count of bases not matched to a gene: 5. The CDR3 is 16 amino acids. Germline lookup yields CDR1 SGHVS and CDR2 FQNEAQ. CDR3 nucleotides: TGTGCCAGCAGCTTAGAGGGGCTAGCGGGGCAAGAGACCCAGTACTTC. Amino acid sequence: CASSLEGLAGQETQYF.

The genes are TRBV9 and TRBJ2-7; D not certain. Germline CDR1 and CDR2: SGDLS and YYNGEE. The CDR3 extends over 15 amino acids. Between the trimmed V and J ends, which lost 3 bases and 0 bases, there was a span of 13 bases. The CDR3 loop reads CASSESPRSSYEQYF. Written as DNA, the CDR3 is TGTGCCAGCAGCGAGTCCCCTCGGAGCTCCTACGAGCAGTACTTC.

With regard to this clone: Different DNA sequences within this sample yield the same CDR3. The CDR3 DNA reads TGTGCCAGCGGCCCAGCGGGAGCCCGGCGGTACGAGCAGTACTTC. Translated, it gives CASGPAGARRYEQYF. This chain connects TRBV28 to TRBJ2-7; 8 bases align to TRBD2. The J segment lost 4 bases and the V segment lost 8 bases, leaving 13 bases of the junction unmatched. CDR3 length: 15 amino acids. CDR1 is MDHEN and CDR2 is SYDVKM in the germline V gene. The full variable domain, in which reference TRBV28 and TRBJ2-7 provide the parts outside the CDR3, is DVKVTQSSRYLVKRTGEKVFLECVQDMDHENMFWYRQDPGLGLRLIYFSYDVKMKEKGDIPEGYSVSREKKERFSLILESASTNQTSMYLCASGPAGARRYEQYFGPGTRLTVT.

The genes are TRBV6-5 and TRBJ1-1, with TRBD1 matching over 8 bases. Trimming took 0 bases from V and 6 from J; bases not matched to a gene: 3. In germline, CDR1 is MNHEY, CDR2 SVGAGI. The CDR3 totals 14 residues. The CDR3 nucleotides are TGTGCCAGCAGTTACTCGGACAGGGCGGCTGAAGCTTTCTTT. Protein sequence: CASSYSDRAAEAFF.

Written as DNA, the CDR3 is TGCGCCAGCAGCCAAGTACGGGAGCTGAGACATGAGCAGTTCTTC. Translating it yields CASSQVRELRHEQFF. The V and J genes are TRBV4-3 and TRBJ2-1, with D possibly TRBD2 on 6 matching bases. The V end was cut by 1 base, the J end by 8 bases, with 15 bases between. This CDR3 region has 15 residues. Germline V gives CDR1 LGHNA, CDR2 YSLEER.

Points on this clone: A read error may produce the germline difference seen at one junction end. The V and J genes are TRBV6-6 and TRBJ2-5; D is possibly TRBD2 (5 bases). The CDR3 consists of 12 residues. Germline V gene lookup returns CDR1 MNHNY and CDR2 SVGAGI (reference sequence). The CDR3 nucleotides read TGCGCCCTAAAAGGCTGGGAGGAGACCCAGTACTTC. This translates into CALKGWEETQYF.

This chain joins TRBV2 and TRBJ2-3, with 8 bases lining up with TRBD2. This CDR3 contains 14 residues. Trimming cost V 9 bases and J 5 bases; bases outside gene matches: 10. In germline, CDR1 is SNHLY, CDR2 FYNNEI. Written as DNA, the CDR3 is TGTGCCAGGAGGACCACCGGGGGGGGAGATACGCAGTATTTT. It specifies CARRTTGGGDTQYF.